The clone carrying this T cell receptor beta chain came up once. Trimming left V 1 base short and J 1 base short, with 8 bases between. Germline values: CDR1 PRHDT, CDR2 FYEKMQ (reference sequence). CDR3 length: 14 residues. Authors' data handling: The authors estimated nucleated cell counts from reference gene primer amplification. Some clones are missing from TCRdb's copy, which holds only in-frame ones; the method was immunoSEQ multiplex PCR. The V and J calls and clone size come from that table; D and trimming were worked out from the DNA. This table has 160,000 or so clones, roughly 82% appearing once. These data come from a study of blood T cell repertoires in COVID-19.

This chain uses TRBV13 with TRBJ2-7; D not certain. This sequence originates from a woman aged 70-85 years with acute or convalescent COVID-19. The sample comprised peripheral blood. CDR3 nucleotide sequence: TGTGCCAGCAGCTTAGCGAAACATTCCTACGAGCAGTACTTC. Protein product: CASSLAKHSYEQYF.